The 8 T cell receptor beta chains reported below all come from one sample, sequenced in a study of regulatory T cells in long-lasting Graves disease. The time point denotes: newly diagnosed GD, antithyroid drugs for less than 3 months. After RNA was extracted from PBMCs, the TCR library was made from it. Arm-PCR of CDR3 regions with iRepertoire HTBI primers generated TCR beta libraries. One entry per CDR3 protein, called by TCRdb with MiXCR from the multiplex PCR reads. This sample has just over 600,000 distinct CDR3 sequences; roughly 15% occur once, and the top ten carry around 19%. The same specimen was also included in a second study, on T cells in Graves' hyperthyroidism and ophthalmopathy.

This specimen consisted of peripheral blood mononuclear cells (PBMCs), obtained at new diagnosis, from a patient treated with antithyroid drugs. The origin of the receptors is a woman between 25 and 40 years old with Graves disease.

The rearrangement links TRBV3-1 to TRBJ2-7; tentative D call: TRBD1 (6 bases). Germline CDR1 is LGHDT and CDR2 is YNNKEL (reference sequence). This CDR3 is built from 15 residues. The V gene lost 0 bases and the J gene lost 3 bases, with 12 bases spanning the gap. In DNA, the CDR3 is TGTGCCAGCAGCCAAGAAACGATAGGGGGCTACGAGCAGTACTTC. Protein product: CASSQETIGGYEQYF.

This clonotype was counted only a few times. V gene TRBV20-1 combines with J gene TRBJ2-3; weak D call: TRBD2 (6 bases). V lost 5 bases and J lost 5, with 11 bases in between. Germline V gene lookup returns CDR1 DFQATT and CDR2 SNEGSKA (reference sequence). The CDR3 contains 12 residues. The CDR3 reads CSASGSRDTQYF. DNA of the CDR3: TGCAGTGCTTCCGGGAGTCGAGATACGCAGTATTTT.

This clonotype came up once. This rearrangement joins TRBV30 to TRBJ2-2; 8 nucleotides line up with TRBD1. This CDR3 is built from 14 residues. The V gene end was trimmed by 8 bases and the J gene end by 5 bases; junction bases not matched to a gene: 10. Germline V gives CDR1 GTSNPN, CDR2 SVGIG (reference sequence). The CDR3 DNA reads TGTGCCGCCCGACAGGGGATAGGAACCGGGGAGCTGTTTTTT. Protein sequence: CAARQGIGTGELFF.

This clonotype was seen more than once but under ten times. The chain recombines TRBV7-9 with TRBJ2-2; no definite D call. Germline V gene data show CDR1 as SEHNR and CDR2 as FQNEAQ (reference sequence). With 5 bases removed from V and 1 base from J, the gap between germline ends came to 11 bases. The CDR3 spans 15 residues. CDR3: CASSLSSGNTGELFF. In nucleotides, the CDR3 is TGTGCCAGCAGCCTCTCTAGTGGGAACACCGGGGAGCTGTTTTTT. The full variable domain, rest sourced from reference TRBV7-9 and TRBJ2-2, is DTGVSQNPRHKITKRGQNVTFRCDPISEHNRLYWYRQTLGQGPEFLTYFQNEAQLEKSRLLSDRFSAERPKGSFSTLEIQRTEQGDSAMYLCASSLSSGNTGELFFGEGSRLTVL.

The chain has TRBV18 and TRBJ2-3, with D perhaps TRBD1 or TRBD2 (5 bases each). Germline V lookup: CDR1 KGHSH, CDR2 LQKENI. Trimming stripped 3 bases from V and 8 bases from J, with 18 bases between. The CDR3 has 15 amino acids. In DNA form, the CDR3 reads TGTGCCAGCTCACCCCCAACGGGGCTGAGGGGTACGCAGTATTTT. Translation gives CASSPPTGLRGTQYF.

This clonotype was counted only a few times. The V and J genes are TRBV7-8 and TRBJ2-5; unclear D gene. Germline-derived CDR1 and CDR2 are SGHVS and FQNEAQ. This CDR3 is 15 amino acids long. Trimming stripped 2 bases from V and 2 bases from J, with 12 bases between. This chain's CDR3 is CASSLRMGAQETQYF. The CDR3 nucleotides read TGTGCCAGCAGCTTAAGAATGGGCGCGCAAGAGACCCAGTACTTC.

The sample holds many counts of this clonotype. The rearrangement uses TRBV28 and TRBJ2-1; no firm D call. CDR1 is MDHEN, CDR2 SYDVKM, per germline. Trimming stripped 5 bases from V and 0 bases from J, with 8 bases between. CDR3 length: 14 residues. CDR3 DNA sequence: TGTGCCAGCAGTCCTCTCAACTCCTACAATGAGCAGTTCTTC. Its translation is CASSPLNSYNEQFF.

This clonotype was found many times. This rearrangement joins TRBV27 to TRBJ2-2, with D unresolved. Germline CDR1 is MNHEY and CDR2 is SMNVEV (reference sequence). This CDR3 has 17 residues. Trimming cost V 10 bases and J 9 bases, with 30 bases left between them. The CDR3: CATPYIPETIPTRELFF. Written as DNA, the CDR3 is TGTGCCACCCCCTACATCCCCGAGACGATCCCCACAAGGGAGCTGTTTTTT.